This entry is about one T cell receptor beta chain. Its antigen has not been determined. It has no much larger one-base neighbor in the sample; base qualities were not kept. This record belongs to a study of cytomegalovirus exposure and HLA in healthy donors (dated by TCRdb to about 2017). Context from the whole study: According to a later analysis, one platform produced both the roughly 130 validation repertoires and the roughly 640 repertoires of the first cohort. The study aimed to test whether cataloging public T cell receptors could reveal signatures of past pathogen exposure. Along with the roughly 670-subject first cohort, a separate validation cohort of over a hundred different subjects was used. High-throughput TCR immunosequencing, statistical association of individual TCRs with disease status, and machine learning were combined to predict cytomegalovirus infection status. Overall study results and their limits: The classifier was reported to diagnose cytomegalovirus status with high specificity and sensitivity in both the original cohort and the validation cohort. A later analysis found that TCRs clustered in the first cohort also tended to co-occur in the 120 validation repertoires, with approximately 95% of cluster scores above 0. The authors suggested that the approach could potentially be generalized to other disease states and immunological phenotypes. The validation cohort had no HLA typing available for a later analysis, so co-occurrence within that cohort was assessed over all 130 or so repertoires. In vitro tests confirmed that a few of the cytomegalovirus-associated TCR beta chains recognize cytomegalovirus antigens. In the study, 150 to 200 TCR beta chains were listed as associated with cytomegalovirus. Across donors, most TCR sequences were observed very rarely, whereas some public TCRs were present in many individuals.

The library was obtained by the immunoSEQ multiplex PCR assay. Per the authors' processing: To diagnose cytomegalovirus status from the catalog of TCR beta chain sequences, a statistical classification framework was built. TCRdb re-hosts the immuneACCESS table, in-frame sequences only. Its copies lack some clones; in the studies checked, an unresolved V gene accounts for under half of them, and the cause for the rest is not known. V, J and clone size are those of that table, while D and trimming were read from the DNA. The sample table records some 250,000 clones; about nine tenths of these occur just once. Around 3.3% of the sample belongs to the ten largest clones. The donors belonged to the validation cohort of over a hundred subjects, which was separate from the roughly 670-subject first cohort. The sample comprised PBMCs. The receptor was derived from a woman aged 25 to 39 in good health and CMV-seronegative.

The CDR3 reads as follows: CASSQDSDEQFF. The nucleotide sequence reads as follows: TGCGCCAGCAGCCAAGATTCCGATGAGCAGTTCTTC. The chain links TRBV4-3 with TRBJ2-1; the D gene identity is not certain. V sheds 0 bases and J sheds 8 bases, leaving 5 bases between their ends. The germline V gene gives CDR1 as LGHNA and CDR2 as YSLEER. The CDR3 has 12 amino acids, counting the end cysteine and phenylalanine. Only the CDR3 region is kept as DNA, spanning 36 bases read in frame from base 1.